This T cell receptor beta chain was captured in a study of T cell responses to AZD1222 COVID-19 vaccine. As regards this clone: As yet, its antigen is unknown.

Germline V CDR1 and CDR2: SGHTA, FQGTGA. CDR3 size: 14 residues. J was trimmed by 3 bases and V by 3 bases; bases with no gene match: 2. Study observations and caveats: White British donors predominated, females outnumbered males, and clonal diversity was possibly underestimated. Among spike-specific TCRs, nearly half reportedly target unmutated variant regions.

The assay was immunoSEQ multiplex PCR, and TCRdb's table has in-frame clones only and misses some. The table lists 120,000 to 150,000 clones, 85% to 90% of them singletons. The TCR originated in an adult who received the AZD1222 COVID-19 vaccine. Sequenced here: peripheral blood, sampled 28 days after the second AZD1222 dose. V gene TRBV7-3 combines with J gene TRBJ2-1; TRBD2 aligns across 7 bases. Here the CDR3 DNA reads TGTGCCAGCAGCTTCCGGGGGGACTACAATGAGCAGTTCTTC. Amino acids: CASSFRGDYNEQFF.